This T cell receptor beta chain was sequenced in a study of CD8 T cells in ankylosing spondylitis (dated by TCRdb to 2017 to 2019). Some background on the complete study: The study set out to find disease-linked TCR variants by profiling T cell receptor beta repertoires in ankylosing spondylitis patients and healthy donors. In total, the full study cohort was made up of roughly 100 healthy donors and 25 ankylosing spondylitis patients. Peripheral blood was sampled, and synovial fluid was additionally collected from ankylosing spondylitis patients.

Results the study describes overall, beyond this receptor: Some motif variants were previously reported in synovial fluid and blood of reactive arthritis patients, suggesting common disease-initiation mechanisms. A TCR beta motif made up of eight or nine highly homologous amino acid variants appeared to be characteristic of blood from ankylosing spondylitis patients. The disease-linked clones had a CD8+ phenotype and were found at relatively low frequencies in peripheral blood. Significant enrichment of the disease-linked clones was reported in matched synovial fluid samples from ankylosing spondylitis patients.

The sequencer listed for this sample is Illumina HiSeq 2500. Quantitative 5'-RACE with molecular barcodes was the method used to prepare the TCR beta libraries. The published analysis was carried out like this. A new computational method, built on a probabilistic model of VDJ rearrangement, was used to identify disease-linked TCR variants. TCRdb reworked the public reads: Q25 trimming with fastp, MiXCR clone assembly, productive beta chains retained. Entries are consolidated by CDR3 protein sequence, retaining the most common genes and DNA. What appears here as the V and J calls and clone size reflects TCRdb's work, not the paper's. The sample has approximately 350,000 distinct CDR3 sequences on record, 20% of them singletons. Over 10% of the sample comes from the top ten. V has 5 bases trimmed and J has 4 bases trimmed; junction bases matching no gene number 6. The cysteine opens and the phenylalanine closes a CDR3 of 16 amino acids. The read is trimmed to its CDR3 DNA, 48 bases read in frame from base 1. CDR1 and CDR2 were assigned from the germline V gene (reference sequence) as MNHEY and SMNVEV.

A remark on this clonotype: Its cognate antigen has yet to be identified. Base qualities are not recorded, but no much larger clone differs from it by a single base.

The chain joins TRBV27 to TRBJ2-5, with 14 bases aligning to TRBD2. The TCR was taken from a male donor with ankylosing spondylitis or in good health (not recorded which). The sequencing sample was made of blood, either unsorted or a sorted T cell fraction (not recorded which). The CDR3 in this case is CASSQPGLAGAETQYF. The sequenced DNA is TGTGCCAGCAGTCAACCGGGACTAGCGGGGGCAGAGACCCAGTACTTC.